These T cell receptor beta chains were read from a single sample in a study of T cell responses to AZD1222 COVID-19 vaccine. Repertoires were generated with immunoSEQ multiplex PCR, while TCRdb's copy carries only in-frame clones and drops some. The table shows more than 95,000 clones, with 86% occurring only once. The sample was peripheral blood, taken 28 days after the second dose of the MenACWY control vaccine. These receptors all stem from an adult who received the MenACWY meningococcal vaccine as a control. CDR3s include the opening cysteine and the closing phenylalanine or tryptophan. D genes are given only for firm matches. Clone size appears in some rows only: once, few, many, or a class for an expanded clone.

once	TRBJ2-7	TRBD1	TRBV18	TGTGCCAGCTCACCCCCGACAGGGGGCGTTACTACACCACCCGACGGGATTAATGACGAGCAGTACTTC	CASSPPTGGVTTPPDGINDEQYF
NA	TRBJ2-3	TRBD2	TRBV9	TGTGCCAGCAGCCCATCCGGGACTAGCCTACTCACAGATACGCAGTATTTT	CASSPSGTSLLTDTQYF
NA	TRBJ2-7	NA	TRBV7-9	TGTGCCAGCAGCCCCCCCCTCTTCTCCGAGCAGTACTTC	CASSPPLFSEQYF
NA	TRBJ1-1	NA	TRBV2	TGTGCCAGCAGTGAAGAGAACATAGGTGAAGCTTTCTTT	CASSEENIGEAFF
NA	TRBJ1-3	NA	TRBV4-3	TGCGCCAGCAGCCAAGATGTTAGCTACACCATATATTTT	CASSQDVSYTIYF
NA	TRBJ2-7	TRBD1	TRBV5-4	TGTGCCAGCAGCTTGGGGGGACAGACCTACGAGCAGTACTTC	CASSLGGQTYEQYF
NA	TRBJ2-5	TRBD2	TRBV30	TGTGCCTGGACCCTAGCGGGGGTCAGAGAGACCCAGTACTTC	CAWTLAGVRETQYF
NA	TRBJ2-2	NA	TRBV2	TGTGCCAGCAGATGGGGGAGTCTGGGGAGCCAAACCGGGGAGCTGTTTTTT	CASRWGSLGSQTGELFF
few	TRBJ1-6	TRBD1	TRBV28	TGTGCCAGCAGTAAACAGGGGGGCCATAATTCACCCCTCCACTTT	CASSKQGGHNSPLHF
NA	TRBJ1-1	NA	TRBV5-4	TGTGCCAGCAGCTTGGGACCCCCCGGGAACACTGAAGCTTTCTTT	CASSLGPPGNTEAFF
NA	TRBJ2-1	TRBD1	TRBV24-1	TGTGCCACCAGTTCAGGACAGGGAAAAGGTGAGCAGTTCTTC	CATSSGQGKGEQFF
few	TRBJ2-3	NA	TRBV9	TGTGCCAGCAGCCCCGAGGGACTCCCAACCTACACAGATACGCAGTATTTT	CASSPEGLPTYTDTQYF
NA	TRBJ2-1	TRBD2	TRBV9	TGTGCCAGCAGCGGGACTAGCGGGGGAGGGGATGAGCAGTTCTTC	CASSGTSGGGDEQFF
NA	TRBJ2-5	TRBD2	TRBV7-2	TGTGCCAGCAGCTTAAACGGGGGGGGACAAGAGACCCAGTACTTC	CASSLNGGGQETQYF
NA	TRBJ2-7	NA	TRBV11-2	TGTGCCAGCGGCCAAAGGGTCTACGAGCAGTACTTC	CASGQRVYEQYF
NA	TRBJ2-2	TRBD2	TRBV5-1	TGCGCCAGCAGCTTGACTAGCGGGGACCCCACCGGGGAGCTGTTTTTT	CASSLTSGDPTGELFF
NA	TRBJ2-3	NA	TRBV5-1	TGCGCCAGCAGCCCCATTGCGGGGTTGGATACGCAGTATTTT	CASSPIAGLDTQYF
NA	TRBJ1-2	NA	TRBV10-3	TGTGCCATCAGTGAACCCCGACAGCCCTATGGCTACACCTTC	CAISEPRQPYGYTF
NA	TRBJ1-1	NA	TRBV3-1/TRBV3-2	TGTGCCAGCAGCCCGACACAGACGAACACTGAAGCTTTCTTT	CASSPTQTNTEAFF
NA	TRBJ1-2	NA	TRBV4-2	TGTGCCAGCAGCCAAGGGTCCATCCAAGGAAACTATGGCTACACCTTC	CASSQGSIQGNYGYTF
NA	TRBJ2-1	TRBD1	TRBV7-3	TGTGCCAGCAGCGTGCGATGGGACAGGGTTAACAATGAGCAGTTCTTC	CASSVRWDRVNNEQFF
NA	TRBJ2-2	NA	TRBV9	TGTGCCAGCAGCCCACCAGGGAGTATCGGGGAGCTGTTTTTT	CASSPPGSIGELFF
few	TRBJ2-3	NA	TRBV19	TGTGCCAGTAGTATGGGAACAGGGGGGGTCAGTGCAGATACGCAGTATTTT	CASSMGTGGVSADTQYF
once	TRBJ2-5	TRBD2	TRBV5-5	TGTGCCAGCAGCCTCCAAGCGGGGGGAGAGACCCAGTACTTC	CASSLQAGGETQYF
once	TRBJ2-5	TRBD1	TRBV11-2	TGTGCCAGCAGCTTAAGGCCCCTGGGGACAGGAGGGACCCAGTACTTC	CASSLRPLGTGGTQYF
NA	TRBJ2-7	TRBD2	TRBV15	TGTGCCACGACGGGGGACTACTCCTACGAGCAGTACTTC	CATTGDYSYEQYF
NA	TRBJ2-7	NA	TRBV6-5	TGTGCCAGCAGCTATGGGACGCCACTCTACGAGCAGTACTTC	CASSYGTPLYEQYF
NA	TRBJ1-2	TRBD1	TRBV28	TGTGCCAGCAGTTTTGACAGGGACTATGGCTACACCTTC	CASSFDRDYGYTF
NA	TRBJ1-6	NA	TRBV7-3	TGTGCCAGCAGCTTATCTTCCCATAATTCACCCCTCCACTTT	CASSLSSHNSPLHF
once	TRBJ1-4	NA	TRBV7-9	TGTGCCAGCAGCTTCGGGGTAACTAATGAAAAACTGTTTTTT	CASSFGVTNEKLFF
NA	TRBJ2-4	TRBD2	TRBV3-1/TRBV3-2	TGTGCCAGCAGCCAAGAAGGTGCGGGGGACTTCAAAAACATTCAGTACTTC	CASSQEGAGDFKNIQYF
NA	TRBJ1-2	NA	TRBV7-2	TGTGCCAGCAGCTTAGGACAAAACTATGGCTACACCTTC	CASSLGQNYGYTF
NA	TRBJ1-5	TRBD1	TRBV6-2/TRBV6-3	TGTGCCAGCAGTTCCATACTGGGACAGGGGCGGGATAGCAATCAGCCCCAGCATTTT	CASSSILGQGRDSNQPQHF
NA	TRBJ2-4	NA	TRBV20-1	TGCAGTGCTAGCGGGCCCCGCGTTCAGTACTTC	CSASGPRVQYF
NA	TRBJ2-1	NA	TRBV23-1	TGCGCCAGCAGTCATCACCGGGGCCCGAGCTCCTACAATGAGCAGTTCTTC	CASSHHRGPSSYNEQFF
NA	TRBJ2-5	NA	TRBV7-9	TGTGCCAGCAGCTTAGTAATGGGTGAGACCCAGTACTTC	CASSLVMGETQYF
NA	TRBJ2-7	TRBD1	TRBV5-4	TGTGCCAGCAGCCAACCGGACAGGCTTCCCTACGAGCAGTACTTC	CASSQPDRLPYEQYF
NA	TRBJ1-6	TRBD1	TRBV10-1	TGCGCCAGCAGTACGACAGGGAATGGATCACCCCTCCACTTT	CASSTTGNGSPLHF
NA	TRBJ1-6	TRBD1	TRBV5-3	TGTGCCAGAAGCAGGCCACAGGGGTTCAATCCACCCCTCCACTTT	CARSRPQGFNPPLHF
NA	TRBJ1-5	NA	TRBV4-1	TGCGCCAGCAGCTTTGCCCCTCAGGGCGATCAGCCCCAGCATTTT	CASSFAPQGDQPQHF
NA	TRBJ2-3	TRBD2	TRBV7-3	TGTGCCAGCAGCTCCGTCCCCGGGGGGGGCGGCAGCACAGATACGCAGTATTTT	CASSSVPGGGGSTDTQYF
once	TRBJ1-5	NA	TRBV18	TGTGCCAGCTCACCAGACTCTTCGCGCAATCAGCCCCAGCATTTT	CASSPDSSRNQPQHF
NA	TRBJ2-1	NA	TRBV6-5	TGTGCCATCCAAGAAGGGGGAAGATCCTACAATGAGCAGTTCTTC	CAIQEGGRSYNEQFF
NA	TRBJ1-5	NA	TRBV2	TGTGCCAGCAGTGAAGCGCTTGTTGGGGGTAATCAGCCCCAGCATTTT	CASSEALVGGNQPQHF
NA	TRBJ1-1	NA	TRBV3-1/TRBV3-2	TGTGCCAGCAGCCAAGATTGGCAAAACACTGAAGCTTTCTTT	CASSQDWQNTEAFF
NA	TRBJ1-2	TRBD1	TRBV5-5	TGTGCCAGCAGGTCACCGGGACAGAGATATGGCTACACCTTC	CASRSPGQRYGYTF
NA	TRBJ1-5	NA	TRBV4-2	TGTGCCAGCAGCCAGGAGCAGGGGTACGGCAATCAGCCCCAGCATTTT	CASSQEQGYGNQPQHF
NA	TRBJ2-3	TRBD2	TRBV6-1	TGTGCCAGCAGTGAACCGGGGGGAAGCACAGATACGCAGTATTTT	CASSEPGGSTDTQYF
NA	TRBJ1-4	NA	TRBV19	TGTGCCAGTAGTATAGGGACTAACAATGAAAAACTGTTTTTT	CASSIGTNNEKLFF
NA	TRBJ2-1	TRBD2	TRBV7-3	TGTGCCAGCAGCTCTAGCGGGGGGGTATACAATGAGCAGTTCTTC	CASSSSGGVYNEQFF
few	TRBJ1-5	TRBD1	TRBV19	TGTGCCAGTAACCCTCCGGGACAGAGTCAGCCCCAGCATTTT	CASNPPGQSQPQHF
NA	TRBJ2-3	NA	TRBV20-1	TGCAGTGCTAGTAAGCGGACTGGAAGGGATACGCAGTATTTT	CSASKRTGRDTQYF
NA	TRBJ1-1	NA	TRBV11-3	TGTGCCAGCAGCTTAGAGTTTAGGGGGGGGTCCCTGAACACTGAAGCTTTCTTT	CASSLEFRGGSLNTEAFF
NA	TRBJ1-1	NA	TRBV29-1	TGCAGCGTTGACCCCCTTCAACCACTGACTGAAGCTTTCTTT	CSVDPLQPLTEAFF